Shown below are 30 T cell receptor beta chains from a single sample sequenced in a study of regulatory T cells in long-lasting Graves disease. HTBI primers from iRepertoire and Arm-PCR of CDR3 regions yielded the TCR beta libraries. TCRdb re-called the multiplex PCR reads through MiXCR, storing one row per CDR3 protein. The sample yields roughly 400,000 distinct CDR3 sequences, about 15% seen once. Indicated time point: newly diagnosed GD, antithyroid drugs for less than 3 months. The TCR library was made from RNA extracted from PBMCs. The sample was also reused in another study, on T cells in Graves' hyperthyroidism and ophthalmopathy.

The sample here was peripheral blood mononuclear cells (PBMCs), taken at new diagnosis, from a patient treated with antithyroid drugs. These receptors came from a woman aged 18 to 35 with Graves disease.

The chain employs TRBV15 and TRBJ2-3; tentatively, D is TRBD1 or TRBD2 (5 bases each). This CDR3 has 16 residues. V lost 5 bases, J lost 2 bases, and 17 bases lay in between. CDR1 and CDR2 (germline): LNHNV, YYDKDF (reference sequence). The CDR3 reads CATSPGTRFDTDTQYF. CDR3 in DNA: TGTGCCACCAGCCCAGGGACGCGCTTCGACACAGATACGCAGTATTTT.

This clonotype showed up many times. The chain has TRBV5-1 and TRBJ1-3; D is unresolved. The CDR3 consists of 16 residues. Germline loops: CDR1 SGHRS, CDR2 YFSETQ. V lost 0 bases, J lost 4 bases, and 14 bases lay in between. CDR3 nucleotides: TGCGCCAGCAGCTTGGAGCACGGGGTCCCGGGAAACACCATATATTTT. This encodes CASSLEHGVPGNTIYF.

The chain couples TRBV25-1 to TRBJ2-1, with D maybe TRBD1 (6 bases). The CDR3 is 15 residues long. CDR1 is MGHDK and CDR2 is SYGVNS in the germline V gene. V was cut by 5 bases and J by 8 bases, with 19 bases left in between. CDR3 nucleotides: TGTGCCAGCAGTAAGCCAGGGGCCGGCGGCCATGAGCAGTTCTTC. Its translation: CASSKPGAGGHEQFF.

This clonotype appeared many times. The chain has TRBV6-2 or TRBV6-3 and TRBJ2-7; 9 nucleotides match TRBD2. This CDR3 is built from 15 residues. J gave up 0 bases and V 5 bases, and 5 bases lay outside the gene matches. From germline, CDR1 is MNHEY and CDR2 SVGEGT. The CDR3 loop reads CASSPEREDSYEQYF. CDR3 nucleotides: TGTGCCAGCAGTCCGGAGCGGGAGGACTCCTACGAGCAGTACTTC.

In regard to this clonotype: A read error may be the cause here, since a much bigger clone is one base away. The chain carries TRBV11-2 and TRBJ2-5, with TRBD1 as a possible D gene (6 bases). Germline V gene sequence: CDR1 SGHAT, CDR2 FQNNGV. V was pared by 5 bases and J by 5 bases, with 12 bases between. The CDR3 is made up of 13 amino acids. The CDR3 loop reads CASSITGIETQYF. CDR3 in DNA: TGTGCCAGCAGCATAACAGGGATTGAGACCCAGTACTTC.

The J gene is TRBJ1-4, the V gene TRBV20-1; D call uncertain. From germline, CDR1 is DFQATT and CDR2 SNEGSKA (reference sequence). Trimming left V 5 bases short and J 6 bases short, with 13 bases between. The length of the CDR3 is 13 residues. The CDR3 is CSAPRTGDEKLFF. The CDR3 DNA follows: TGCAGTGCTCCCCGCACCGGGGATGAAAAACTGTTTTTT.

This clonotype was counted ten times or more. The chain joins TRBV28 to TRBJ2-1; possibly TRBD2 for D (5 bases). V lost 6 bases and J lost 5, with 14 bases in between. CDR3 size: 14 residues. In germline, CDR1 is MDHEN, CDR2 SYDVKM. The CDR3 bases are TGTGCCAGCAGCTCATCTAGCAACGACAATGAGCAGTTCTTC. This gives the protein CASSSSSNDNEQFF.

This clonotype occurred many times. The CDR3 loop is CASSPGGRTDTQYF. In DNA, the CDR3 is TGTGCCAGCTCCCCCGGGGGGCGCACAGATACGCAGTATTTT. This sequence joins TRBV28 and TRBJ2-3; possible D gene TRBD2, 7 bases. The CDR3 covers 14 residues. Deletions cut 8 bases from V and 1 base from J, with 13 bases between. Germline CDR1 MDHEN, CDR2 SYDVKM.

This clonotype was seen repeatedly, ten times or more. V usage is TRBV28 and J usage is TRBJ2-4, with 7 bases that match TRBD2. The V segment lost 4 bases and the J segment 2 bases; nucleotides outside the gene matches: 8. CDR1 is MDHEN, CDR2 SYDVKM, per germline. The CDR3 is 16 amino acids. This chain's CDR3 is CASSSLAEGTKNIQYF. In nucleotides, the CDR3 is TGTGCCAGCAGTTCCCTAGCGGAGGGTACCAAAAACATTCAGTACTTC. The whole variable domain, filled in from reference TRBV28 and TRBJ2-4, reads DVKVTQSSRYLVKRTGEKVFLECVQDMDHENMFWYRQDPGLGLRLIYFSYDVKMKEKGDIPEGYSVSREKKERFSLILESASTNQTSMYLCASSSLAEGTKNIQYFGAGTRLSVL.

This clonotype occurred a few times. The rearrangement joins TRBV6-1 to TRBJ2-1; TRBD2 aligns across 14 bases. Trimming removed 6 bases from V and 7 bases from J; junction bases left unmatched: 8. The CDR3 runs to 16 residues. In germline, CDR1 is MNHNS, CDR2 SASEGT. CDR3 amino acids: CASRETSGRVRNEQFF. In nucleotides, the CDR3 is TGTGCCAGCAGGGAGACTAGCGGGAGGGTTAGGAATGAGCAGTTCTTC.

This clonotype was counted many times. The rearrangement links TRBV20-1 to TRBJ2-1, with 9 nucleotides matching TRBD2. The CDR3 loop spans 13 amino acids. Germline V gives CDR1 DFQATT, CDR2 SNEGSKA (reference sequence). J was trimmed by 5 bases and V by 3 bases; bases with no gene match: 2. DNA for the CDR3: TGCAGTGCTAGGTGGACTAGCGACAATGAGCAGTTCTTC. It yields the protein CSARWTSDNEQFF.

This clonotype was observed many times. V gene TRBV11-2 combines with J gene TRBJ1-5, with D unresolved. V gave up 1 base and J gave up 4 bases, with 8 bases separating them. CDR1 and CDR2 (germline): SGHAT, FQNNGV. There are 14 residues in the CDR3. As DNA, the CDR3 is TGTGCCAGCAGCTTAGGTTACGGAAATCAGCCCCAGCATTTT. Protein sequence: CASSLGYGNQPQHF.

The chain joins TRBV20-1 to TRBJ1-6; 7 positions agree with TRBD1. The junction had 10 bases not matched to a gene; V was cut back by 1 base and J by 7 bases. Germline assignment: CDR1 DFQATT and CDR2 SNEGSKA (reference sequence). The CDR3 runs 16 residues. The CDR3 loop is CSARGHRGFGNSPLHF. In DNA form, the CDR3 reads TGCAGTGCTAGAGGGCACAGGGGATTTGGGAATTCACCCCTCCACTTT.

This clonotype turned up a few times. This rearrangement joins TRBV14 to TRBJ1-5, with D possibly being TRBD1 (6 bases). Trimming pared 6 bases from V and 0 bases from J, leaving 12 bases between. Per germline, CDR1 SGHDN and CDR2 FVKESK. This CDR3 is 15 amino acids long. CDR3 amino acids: CASRLDRSSNQPQHF. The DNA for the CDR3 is TGTGCCAGCAGGCTTGACAGGAGTAGCAATCAGCCCCAGCATTTT.

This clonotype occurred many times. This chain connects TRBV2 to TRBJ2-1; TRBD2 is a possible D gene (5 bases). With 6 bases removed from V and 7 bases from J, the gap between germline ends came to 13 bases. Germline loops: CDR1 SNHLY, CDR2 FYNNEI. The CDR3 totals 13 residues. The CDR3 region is CASRRDLVNEQFF. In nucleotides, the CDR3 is TGTGCCAGCAGACGGGATCTAGTTAATGAGCAGTTCTTC.

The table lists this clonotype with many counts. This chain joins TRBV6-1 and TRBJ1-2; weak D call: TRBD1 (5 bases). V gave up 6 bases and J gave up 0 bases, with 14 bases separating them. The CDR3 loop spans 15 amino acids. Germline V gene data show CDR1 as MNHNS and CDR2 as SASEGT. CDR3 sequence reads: CASRPRDGANYGYTF. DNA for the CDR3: TGTGCCAGCAGACCACGGGACGGAGCTAACTATGGCTACACCTTC.

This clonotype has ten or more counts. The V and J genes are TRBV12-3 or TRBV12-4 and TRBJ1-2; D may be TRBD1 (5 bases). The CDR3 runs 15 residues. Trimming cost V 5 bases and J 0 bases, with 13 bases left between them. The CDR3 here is CASSTSGTPNYGYTF. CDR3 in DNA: TGTGCCAGCAGTACCTCTGGGACTCCTAACTATGGCTACACCTTC.

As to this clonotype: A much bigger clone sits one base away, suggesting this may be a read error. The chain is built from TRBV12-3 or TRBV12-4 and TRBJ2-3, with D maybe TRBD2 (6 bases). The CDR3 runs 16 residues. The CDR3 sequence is CTSSLVPGAVADTQYF. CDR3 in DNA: TGTACCAGCAGCTTAGTACCGGGAGCCGTCGCAGATACGCAGTATTTT.

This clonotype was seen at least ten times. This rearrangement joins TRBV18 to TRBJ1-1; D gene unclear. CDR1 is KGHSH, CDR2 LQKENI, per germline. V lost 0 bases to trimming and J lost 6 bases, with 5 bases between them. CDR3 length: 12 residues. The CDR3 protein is CASSPPVSEAFF. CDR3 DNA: TGTGCCAGCTCACCACCGGTTTCTGAAGCTTTCTTT. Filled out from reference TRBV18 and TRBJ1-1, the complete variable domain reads NAGVMQNPRHLVRRRGQEARLRCSPMKGHSHVYWYRQLPEEGLKFMVYLQKENIIDESGMPKERFSAEFPKEGPSILRIQQVVRGDSAAYFCASSPPVSEAFFGQGTRLTVV.

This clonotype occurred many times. The CDR3 loop reads CASSLEGTGGSPLHF. CDR3 nucleotides: TGCGCCAGCAGCTTGGAGGGGACAGGGGGATCACCCCTCCACTTT. The V call is TRBV5-1, the J call TRBJ1-6; 11 bases line up with TRBD1. This CDR3 is built from 15 residues. Germline V gene sequence: CDR1 SGHRS, CDR2 YFSETQ. Trimming removed 0 bases from V and 10 bases from J; junction bases left unmatched: 3.

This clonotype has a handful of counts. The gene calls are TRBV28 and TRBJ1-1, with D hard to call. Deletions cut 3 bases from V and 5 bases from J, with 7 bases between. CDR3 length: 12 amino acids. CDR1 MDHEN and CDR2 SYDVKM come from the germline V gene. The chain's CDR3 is CASSFEWTEAFF. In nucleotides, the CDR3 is TGTGCCAGCAGTTTCGAATGGACTGAAGCTTTCTTT.

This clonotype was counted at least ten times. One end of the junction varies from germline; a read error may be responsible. CDR3 DNA: TGTGCCAGCAGCCCGGGCAGGGAAGATACGCAGTATTTT. It specifies CASSPGREDTQYF. This chain connects TRBV10-1 to TRBJ2-3, with a weak D call TRBD1 (5 bases). Germline V gene sequence: CDR1 WNHNN, CDR2 SYGVQD (reference sequence). The CDR3 loop spans 13 amino acids.

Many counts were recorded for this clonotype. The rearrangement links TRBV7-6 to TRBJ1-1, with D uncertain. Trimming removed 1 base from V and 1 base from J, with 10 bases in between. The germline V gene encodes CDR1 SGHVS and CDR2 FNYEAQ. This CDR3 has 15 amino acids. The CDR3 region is CASSLEWHPNTEAFF. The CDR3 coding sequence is TGTGCCAGCAGCTTAGAGTGGCATCCGAACACTGAAGCTTTCTTT.

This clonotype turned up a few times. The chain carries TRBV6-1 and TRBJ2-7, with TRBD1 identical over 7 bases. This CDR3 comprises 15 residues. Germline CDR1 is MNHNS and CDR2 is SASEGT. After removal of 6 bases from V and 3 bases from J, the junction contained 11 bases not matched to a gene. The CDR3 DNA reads TGTGCCAGCAGGGAAAGGGACAGTTTTTTCTACGAGCAGTACTTC. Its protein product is CASRERDSFFYEQYF.

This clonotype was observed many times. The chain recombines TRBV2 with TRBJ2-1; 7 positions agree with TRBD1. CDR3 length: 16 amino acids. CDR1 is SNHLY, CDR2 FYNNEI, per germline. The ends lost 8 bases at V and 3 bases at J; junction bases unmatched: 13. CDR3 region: CASGDRGKMGYNEQFF. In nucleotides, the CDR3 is TGTGCCAGCGGGGACAGAGGAAAGATGGGCTACAATGAGCAGTTCTTC.

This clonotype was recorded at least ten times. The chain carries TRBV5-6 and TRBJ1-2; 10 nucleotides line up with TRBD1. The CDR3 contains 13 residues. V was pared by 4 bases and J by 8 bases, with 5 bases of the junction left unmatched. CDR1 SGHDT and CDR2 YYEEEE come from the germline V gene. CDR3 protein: CASSVDRGHGYTF. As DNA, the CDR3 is TGTGCCAGCAGCGTCGACAGGGGGCACGGCTACACCTTC.

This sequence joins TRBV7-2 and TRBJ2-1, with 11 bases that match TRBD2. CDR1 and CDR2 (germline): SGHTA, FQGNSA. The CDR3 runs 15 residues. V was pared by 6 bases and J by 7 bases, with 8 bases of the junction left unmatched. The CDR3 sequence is CASSLLAGAVNEQFF. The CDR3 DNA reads TGTGCCAGCAGTTTACTAGCGGGAGCAGTGAATGAGCAGTTCTTC. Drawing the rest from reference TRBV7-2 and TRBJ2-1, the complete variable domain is GAGVSQSPSNKVTEKGKDVELRCDPISGHTALYWYRQSLGQGLEFLIYFQGNSAPDKSGLPSDRFSAERTGGSVSTLTIQRTQQEDSAVYLCASSLLAGAVNEQFFGPGTRLTVL.

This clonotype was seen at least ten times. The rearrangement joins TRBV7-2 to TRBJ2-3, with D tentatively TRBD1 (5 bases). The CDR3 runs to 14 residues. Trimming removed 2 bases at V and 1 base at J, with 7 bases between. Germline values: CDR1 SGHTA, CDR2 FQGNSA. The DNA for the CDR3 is TGTGCCAGCAGCTTAACCAGGGGCACAGATACGCAGTATTTT. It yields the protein CASSLTRGTDTQYF.

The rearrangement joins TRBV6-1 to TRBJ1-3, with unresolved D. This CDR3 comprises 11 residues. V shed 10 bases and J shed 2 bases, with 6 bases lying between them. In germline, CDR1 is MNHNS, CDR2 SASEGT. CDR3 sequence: CATKTGNTIYF. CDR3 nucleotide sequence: TGTGCCACCAAAACTGGAAACACCATATATTTT.

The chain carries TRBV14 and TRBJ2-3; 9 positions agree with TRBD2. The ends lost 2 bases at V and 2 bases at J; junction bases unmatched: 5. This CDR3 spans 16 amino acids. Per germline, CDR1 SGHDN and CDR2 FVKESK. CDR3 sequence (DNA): TGTGCCAGCAGCCAACTAGCGGGATCATTCACAGATACGCAGTATTTT. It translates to CASSQLAGSFTDTQYF. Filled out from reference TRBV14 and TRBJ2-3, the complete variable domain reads EAGVTQFPSHSVIEKGQTVTLRCDPISGHDNLYWYRRVMGKEIKFLLHFVKESKQDESGMPNNRFLAERTGGTYSTLKVQPAELEDSGVYFCASSQLAGSFTDTQYFGPGTRLTVL.